The present T cell receptor (beta chain) was sequenced within a study of CD8 T cells in Susac syndrome. With random hexamers, roughly 0.45 to 1 ug RNA was reverse transcribed. TCR beta CDR3 was amplified by immunoSEQ multiplex PCR. This amplification extended across 54 Vbeta and 13 Jbeta segments. In TCRdb, the immunoSEQ multiplex PCR reads were re-called with MiXCR into one record per CDR3 protein. Of a few hundred thousand distinct CDR3 sequences in the sample, 95% were seen once. CD8+ and CD4+ T cells taken from blood had their TCR beta sequenced. The CDR3 sequence is 17 residues long. V was pared by 4 bases and J by 1 base, with 14 bases between.

The sequencing sample was made of CD4+ T cells from PBMCs. V is TRBV12-3 or TRBV12-4 and J is TRBJ2-6; D remains unclear. This clonotype was sampled from a human donor with multiple sclerosis. This CDR3 is CASSYQITESGANVLTF. DNA of the CDR3: TGTGCCAGCAGTTACCAAATTACAGAGTCTGGGGCCAACGTCCTGACTTTC.